This T cell receptor (beta chain) was sequenced for a study of blood T cell repertoires in COVID-19. Across the study: Nucleic acid was either cDNA or gDNA, and it came from T cells, B-cell-depleted T cells, or PBMCs.

CDR3 length: 14 residues. The V end lost 1 base, the J end lost 7 bases, and 13 bases lay between the germline ends. Germline-derived CDR1 and CDR2 are SGHTA and FQGNSA. Sequenced by immunoSEQ multiplex PCR; TCRdb stores in-frame clones only, minus some. The sample shows fewer than 200,000 clones, approximately 87% of them seen only once. Sequenced sample: PBMCs or T cells enriched from blood (not recorded which). The chain recombines TRBV7-2 with TRBJ1-2; no clear D gene. This sequence was found in a woman between 45 and 65 years old who had recovered from COVID-19. CDR3 region: CASSLDGPDRGYTF. Here the CDR3 DNA reads TGTGCCAGCAGCTTAGATGGCCCCGATCGTGGCTACACCTTC. Variable domain in full (rest from reference TRBV7-2 and TRBJ1-2): GAGVSQSPSNKVTEKGKDVELRCDPISGHTALYWYRQSLGQGLEFLIYFQGNSAPDKSGLPSDRFSAERTGGSVSTLTIQRTQQEDSAVYLCASSLDGPDRGYTFGSGTRLTVV.